The clone carrying this T cell receptor (beta chain) has more than one count but fewer than ten. This sample was taken from a study of cytomegalovirus exposure and HLA in healthy donors. PCR was performed using 60 Vbeta and 13 Jbeta primers. TCRdb keeps only in-frame clones here, not all; method: immunoSEQ multiplex PCR. The sample holds 140,000 to 150,000 clones, 65% to 85% seen once. Trimming took 2 bases from V and 7 from J, leaving 7 bases between them. The CDR3 has 12 amino acids. The germline V gene encodes CDR1 SGHNT and CDR2 YYREEE (reference sequence). Sequencing was done on a sample of PBMCs. This chain links TRBV5-4 with TRBJ2-1; D gene unclear. The TCR originated in a man aged 25 to 40 in good health and CMV-seronegative. The CDR3 here is CASSFGGNEQFF. CDR3 nucleotides: TGTGCCAGCAGCTTCGGCGGTAATGAGCAGTTCTTC.